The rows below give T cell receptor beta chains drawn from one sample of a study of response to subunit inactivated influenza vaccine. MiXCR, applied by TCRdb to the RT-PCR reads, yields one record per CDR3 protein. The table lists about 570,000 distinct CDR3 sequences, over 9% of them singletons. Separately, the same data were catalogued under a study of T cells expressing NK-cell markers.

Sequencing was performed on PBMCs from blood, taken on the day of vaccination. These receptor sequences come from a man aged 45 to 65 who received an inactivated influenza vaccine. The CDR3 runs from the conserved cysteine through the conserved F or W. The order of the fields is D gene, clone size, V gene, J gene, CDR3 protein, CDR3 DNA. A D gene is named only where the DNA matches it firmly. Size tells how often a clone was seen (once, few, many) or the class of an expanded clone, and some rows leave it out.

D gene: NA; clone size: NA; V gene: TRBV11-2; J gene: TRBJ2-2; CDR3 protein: CASSLGRPLRRELFF; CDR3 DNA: TGTGCCAGCAGCTTAGGAAGGCCCCTGAGGCGGGAGCTGTTTTTT
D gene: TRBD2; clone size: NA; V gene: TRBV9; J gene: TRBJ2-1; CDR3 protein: CASSQLSGSSYNEQFF; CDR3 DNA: TGTGCCAGCAGCCAACTAAGCGGGAGCTCCTACAATGAGCAGTTCTTC
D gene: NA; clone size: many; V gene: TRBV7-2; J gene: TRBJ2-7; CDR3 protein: CASSLAGAYEQYF; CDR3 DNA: TGTGCCAGCAGCTTAGCGGGGGCCTACGAGCAGTACTTC
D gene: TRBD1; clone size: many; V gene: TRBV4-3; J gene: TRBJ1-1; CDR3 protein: CASSQAHRGENTEAFF; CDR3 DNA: TGCGCCAGCAGCCAGGCTCACAGGGGAGAGAACACTGAAGCTTTCTTT
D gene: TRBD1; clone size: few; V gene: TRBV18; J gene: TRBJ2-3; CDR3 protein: CASSPGQGLQYF; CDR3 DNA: TGTGCCAGCTCACCCGGACAGGGGCTGCAGTATTTT
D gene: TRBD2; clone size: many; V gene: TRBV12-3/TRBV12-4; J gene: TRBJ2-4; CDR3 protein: CASSLSGIAKNIQYF; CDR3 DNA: TGTGCCAGCAGTTTAAGCGGGATAGCCAAAAACATTCAGTACTTC
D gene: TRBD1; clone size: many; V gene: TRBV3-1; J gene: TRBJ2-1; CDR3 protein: CASSPTGGHEQFF; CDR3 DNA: TGTGCCAGCAGCCCGACAGGGGGCCATGAGCAGTTCTTC
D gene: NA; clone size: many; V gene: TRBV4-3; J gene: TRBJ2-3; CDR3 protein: CASSQYTLRQEGNTDTQYF; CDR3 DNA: TGCGCCAGCAGCCAATATACCCTTAGACAGGAAGGCAACACAGATACGCAGTATTTT
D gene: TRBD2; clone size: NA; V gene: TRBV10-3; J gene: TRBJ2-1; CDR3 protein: CAISRVTRTSGGHNEQFF; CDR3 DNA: TGTGCCATCAGCCGAGTAACCCGGACTAGCGGGGGGCACAATGAGCAGTTCTTC
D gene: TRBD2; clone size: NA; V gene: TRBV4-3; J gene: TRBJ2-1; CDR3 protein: CASSQEYSGRYNEQFF; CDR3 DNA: TGCGCCAGCAGCCAAGAGTATAGCGGGCGCTACAATGAGCAGTTCTTC
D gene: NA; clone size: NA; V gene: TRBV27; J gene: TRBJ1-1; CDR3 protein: CASSLYGGEAFF; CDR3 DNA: TGTGCCAGCAGTTTATACGGGGGGGAAGCTTTCTTT
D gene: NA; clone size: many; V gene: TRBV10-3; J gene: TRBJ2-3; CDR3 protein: CASNPGTDTQYF; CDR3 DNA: TGTGCCTCGAACCCCGGCACAGATACGCAGTATTTT
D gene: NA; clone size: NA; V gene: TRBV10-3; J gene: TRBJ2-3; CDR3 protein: CAISDNSDTQYF; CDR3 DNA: TGTGCCATCAGTGATAACTCCGATACGCAGTATTTT
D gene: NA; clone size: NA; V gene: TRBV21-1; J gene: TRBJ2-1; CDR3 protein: CASSKGPHRTGTNNEQFF; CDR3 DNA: TGTGCCAGCAGCAAAGGGCCCCACAGGACAGGTACGAACAATGAGCAGTTCTTC
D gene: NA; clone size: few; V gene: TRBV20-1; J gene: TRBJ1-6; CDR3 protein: CSARLTEGNSPLHF; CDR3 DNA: TGCAGTGCTAGACTTACAGAGGGGAATTCACCCCTCCACTTT
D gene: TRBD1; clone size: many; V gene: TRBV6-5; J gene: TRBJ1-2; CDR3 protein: CASSYTPDRGLLYGYTF; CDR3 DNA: TGTGCCAGCAGTTACACCCCAGACAGGGGCTTACTTTATGGCTACACCTTC